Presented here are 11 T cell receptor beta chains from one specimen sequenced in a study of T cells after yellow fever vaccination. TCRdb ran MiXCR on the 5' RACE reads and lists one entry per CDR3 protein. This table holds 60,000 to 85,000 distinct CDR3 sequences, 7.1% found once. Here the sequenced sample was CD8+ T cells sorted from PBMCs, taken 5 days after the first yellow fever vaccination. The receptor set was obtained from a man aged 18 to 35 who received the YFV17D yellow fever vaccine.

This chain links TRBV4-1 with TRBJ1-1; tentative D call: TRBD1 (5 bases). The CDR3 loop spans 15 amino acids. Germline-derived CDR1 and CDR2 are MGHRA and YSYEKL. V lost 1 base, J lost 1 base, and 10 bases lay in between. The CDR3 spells CASSQVETANTEAFF. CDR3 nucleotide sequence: TGCGCCAGCAGCCAAGTTGAGACAGCGAACACTGAAGCTTTCTTT.

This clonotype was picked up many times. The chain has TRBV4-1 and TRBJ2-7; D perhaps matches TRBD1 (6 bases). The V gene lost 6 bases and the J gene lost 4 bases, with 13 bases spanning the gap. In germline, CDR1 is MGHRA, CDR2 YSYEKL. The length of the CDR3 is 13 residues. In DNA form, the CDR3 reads TGCGCCAGCAGTCTACGCAGGGGTTACGAGCAGTACTTC. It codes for CASSLRRGYEQYF.

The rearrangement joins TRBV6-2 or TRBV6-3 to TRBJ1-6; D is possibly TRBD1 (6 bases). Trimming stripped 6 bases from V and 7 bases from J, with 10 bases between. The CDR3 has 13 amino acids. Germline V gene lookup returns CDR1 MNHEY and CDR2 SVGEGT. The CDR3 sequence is CASSLTGNSPLHF. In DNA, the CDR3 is TGTGCCAGCAGCCTTACAGGGAATTCACCCCTCCACTTT.

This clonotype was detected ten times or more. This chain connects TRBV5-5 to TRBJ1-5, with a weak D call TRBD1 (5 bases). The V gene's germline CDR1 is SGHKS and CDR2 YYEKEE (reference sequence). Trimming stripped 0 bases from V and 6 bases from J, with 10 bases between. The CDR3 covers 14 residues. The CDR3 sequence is CASSLGAGAQPQHF. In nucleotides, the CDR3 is TGTGCCAGCAGCTTGGGAGCTGGGGCTCAGCCCCAGCATTTT.

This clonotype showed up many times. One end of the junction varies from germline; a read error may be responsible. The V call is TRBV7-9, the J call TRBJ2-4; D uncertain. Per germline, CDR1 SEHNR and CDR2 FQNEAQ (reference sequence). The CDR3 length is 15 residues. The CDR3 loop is CAGSSTALAKNIQYF. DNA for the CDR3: TGTGCCGGCAGCTCAACAGCACTAGCCAAAAACATTCAGTACTTC.

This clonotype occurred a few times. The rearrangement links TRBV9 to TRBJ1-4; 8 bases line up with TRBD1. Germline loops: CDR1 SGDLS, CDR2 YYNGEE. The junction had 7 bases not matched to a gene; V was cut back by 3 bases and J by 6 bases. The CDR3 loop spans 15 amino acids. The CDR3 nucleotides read TGTGCCAGCAGCGGAAAGGACAGGGAGCATGAAAAACTGTTTTTT. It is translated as CASSGKDREHEKLFF.

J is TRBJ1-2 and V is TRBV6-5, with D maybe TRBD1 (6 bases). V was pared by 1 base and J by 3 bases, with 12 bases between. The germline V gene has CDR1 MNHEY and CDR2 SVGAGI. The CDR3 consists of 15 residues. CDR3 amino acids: CASSYLGARDYGYTF. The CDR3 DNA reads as TGTGCCAGCAGTTACTTGGGGGCGCGGGACTATGGCTACACCTTC.

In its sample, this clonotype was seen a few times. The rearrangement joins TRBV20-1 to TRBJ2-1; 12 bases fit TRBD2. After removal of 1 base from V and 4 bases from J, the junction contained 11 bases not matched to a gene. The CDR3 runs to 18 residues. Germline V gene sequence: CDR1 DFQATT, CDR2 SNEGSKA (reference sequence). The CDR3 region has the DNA TGCAGTGCTAGAGTGCTACGGGCTAGCGGGGGGGGATACAATGAGCAGTTCTTC. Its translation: CSARVLRASGGGYNEQFF.

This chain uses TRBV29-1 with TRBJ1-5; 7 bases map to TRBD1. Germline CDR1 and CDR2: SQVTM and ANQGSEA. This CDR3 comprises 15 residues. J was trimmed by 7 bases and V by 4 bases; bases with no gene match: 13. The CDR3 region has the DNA TGCAGCGTTGTGAACGACAGGGAGCCTCACCAGCCCCAGCATTTT. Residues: CSVVNDREPHQPQHF.

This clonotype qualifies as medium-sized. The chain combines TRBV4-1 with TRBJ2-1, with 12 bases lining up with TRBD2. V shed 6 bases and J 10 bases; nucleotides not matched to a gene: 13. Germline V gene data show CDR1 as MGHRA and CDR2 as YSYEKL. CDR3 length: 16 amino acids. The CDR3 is CASRPLTSGGIKEQFF. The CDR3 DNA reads TGCGCCAGCAGGCCTCTGACTAGCGGGGGCATCAAGGAGCAGTTCTTC.

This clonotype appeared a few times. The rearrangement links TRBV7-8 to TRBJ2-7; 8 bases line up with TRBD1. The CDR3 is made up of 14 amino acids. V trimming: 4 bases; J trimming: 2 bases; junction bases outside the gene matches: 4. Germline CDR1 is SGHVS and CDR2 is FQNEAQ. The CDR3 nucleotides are TGTGCCAGCAGCTCAGGGGGCAGCACCTACGAGCAGTACTTC. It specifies CASSSGGSTYEQYF.